The 9 T cell receptor beta chains below come from one sample, sequenced in a study of blood T cell repertoires in COVID-19. Sequenced by immunoSEQ multiplex PCR; TCRdb stores in-frame clones only, minus some. The repertoire consists of 300,000 to 350,000 clones, with around 87% occurring once and the leading ten covering 3.5% to 4.5%. Sequencing was carried out using PBMCs or T cells enriched from blood (not recorded which). The origin of the receptors is a young woman with acute COVID-19.

The CDR3 is CASSPKMVGLAGQYEQYF. Here the CDR3 DNA reads TGTGCCAGCAGCCCGAAAATGGTGGGCCTAGCGGGGCAATACGAGCAGTACTTC. This chain links TRBV7-8 with TRBJ2-7, with 9 bases lining up with TRBD2. This CDR3 region has 18 residues. Looked up from germline, CDR1 is SGHVS and CDR2 is FQNEAQ. Trimming cost V 5 bases and J 4 bases; bases outside gene matches: 18.

V is TRBV27 and J is TRBJ2-5; TRBD1 is a possible D gene (6 bases). Germline loops: CDR1 MNHEY, CDR2 SMNVEV (reference sequence). Trimming shortened V by 5 bases and J by 5 bases, and 15 bases separated the two germline ends. The CDR3 loop spans 14 amino acids. The CDR3 is CASSIEQGRETQYF. The CDR3 coding sequence is TGTGCCAGCAGTATCGAACAGGGTCGGGAGACCCAGTACTTC.

The chain employs TRBV7-9 and TRBJ2-2, with 9 bases aligning to TRBD1. Looked up from germline, CDR1 is SEHNR and CDR2 is FQNEAQ (reference sequence). This CDR3 region has 15 residues. V shed 5 bases, J shed 7 bases, and the junction held 8 bases outside the gene matches. CDR3: CASSPDRGFLGELFF. In nucleotides, the CDR3 is TGTGCCAGCAGCCCGGACAGGGGTTTTCTCGGGGAGCTGTTTTTT.

The genes are TRBV11-1 and TRBJ2-1; TRBD1 matches 8 bases. The CDR3 has 16 amino acids. After removal of 1 base from V and 4 bases from J, the junction contained 6 bases not matched to a gene. In germline, CDR1 is SGHAT, CDR2 FQDESV (reference sequence). CDR3 loop: CASSLDLGQGYNEQFF. CDR3 coding DNA: TGTGCCAGCAGCTTAGACTTAGGACAGGGATACAATGAGCAGTTCTTC.

The chain uses TRBV20-1 and TRBJ2-3; D perhaps matches TRBD1 (6 bases). Deletions cut 3 bases from V and 1 base from J, with 11 bases between. CDR1 DFQATT and CDR2 SNEGSKA come from the germline V gene (reference sequence). This CDR3 spans 14 amino acids. Here the CDR3 reads CSASWSGGTDTQYF. The CDR3 DNA sequence: TGCAGTGCTAGTTGGTCAGGGGGCACAGATACGCAGTATTTT.

The chain combines TRBV5-5 with TRBJ1-5; no reliable D call. Germline values: CDR1 SGHKS, CDR2 YYEKEE (reference sequence). Trimming took off 3 bases at V and 2 bases at J, with 9 bases between the two ends. CDR3 length equals 14 residues. The CDR3 nucleotides read TGTGCCAGCAGCTCCCGGGAGGGCAATCAGCCCCAGCATTTT. Its protein is CASSSREGNQPQHF.

V gene TRBV6-5 combines with J gene TRBJ2-7, with 9 nucleotides matching TRBD2. Germline V lookup: CDR1 MNHEY, CDR2 SVGAGI. The CDR3 is 15 residues long. With V trimmed by 6 bases and J by 0 bases, 6 bases remained unmatched. The CDR3 sequence: CASRDLSGSSYEQYF. CDR3 in DNA: TGTGCCAGCAGGGACCTTAGCGGGAGCTCCTACGAGCAGTACTTC.

The rearrangement joins TRBV7-9 to TRBJ2-7, with 13 positions matching TRBD2. V was pared by 1 base and J by 3 bases, with 6 bases of the junction left unmatched. The germline V gene has CDR1 SEHNR and CDR2 FQNEAQ (reference sequence). The CDR3 extends over 17 amino acids. CDR3 DNA sequence: TGTGCCAGCAGCTTAGGGACTAGCGGGAGCCTTTTCTACGAGCAGTACTTC. As protein: CASSLGTSGSLFYEQYF.

This chain connects TRBV5-6 to TRBJ2-5; D is uncertain. Trimming took off 4 bases at V and 5 bases at J, with 9 bases between the two ends. The germline gives CDR1 SGHDT, CDR2 YYEEEE. The CDR3 totals 12 residues. The chain's CDR3 is CASSHESETQYF. CDR3 DNA sequence: TGTGCCAGCAGCCATGAGAGTGAGACCCAGTACTTC.